This T cell receptor beta chain was identified in a study of T cell changes during pregnancy in multiple sclerosis. Assay used: immunoSEQ multiplex PCR; TCRdb lists only in-frame clones, some missing. The repertoire holds about 49,000 clones, over 90% seen once, with approximately 5.6% in the top ten. The clonotype was recovered from a female donor with multiple sclerosis, enrolled in a pregnancy study. Sequencing was performed on CD8+ T cells from peripheral blood mononuclear cells, taken in the first trimester of pregnancy.

CDR3 sequence reads: CASSHTGQGAGEAFF. The CDR3 DNA sequence: TGTGCCAGTAGTCACACCGGGCAGGGGGCGGGTGAAGCTTTCTTT. The chain is built from TRBV19 and TRBJ1-1; 8 positions match TRBD1. CDR3 length: 15 amino acids. V shed 5 bases and J 7 bases; nucleotides not matched to a gene: 12. Germline V gene data show CDR1 as LNHDA and CDR2 as SQIVND (reference sequence).